Listed here are 21 T cell receptor beta chains from one sample, sequenced in a study of cytomegalovirus exposure and HLA in healthy donors. PCR amplification relied on 60 Vbeta primers (plus 13 Jbeta primers). Generated by immunoSEQ multiplex PCR, the TCRdb table keeps only in-frame clones and is missing some. This table has some 150,000 clones, approximately 85% appearing once. Sequencing was performed on PBMCs. These receptors all come from a young woman in good health and CMV-seronegative.

V and J are TRBV30 and TRBJ1-5; D gene uncertain. Germline V gene lookup returns CDR1 GTSNPN and CDR2 SVGIG (reference sequence). Trimming stripped 2 bases from V and 7 bases from J, with 15 bases between. This CDR3 contains 14 residues. Written as DNA, the CDR3 is TGTGCCTGGAGTCCTGGGTATGGAGGACAGCCCCAGCATTTT. Protein product: CAWSPGYGGQPQHF.

The V and J genes are TRBV6-5 and TRBJ2-1; 14 bases align to TRBD2. J was trimmed by 7 bases and V by 8 bases; bases with no gene match: 1. Looked up from germline, CDR1 is MNHEY and CDR2 is SVGAGI. The CDR3 contains 13 residues. The CDR3, as DNA: TGTGCCAGCGGACTAGCGGGAGGTAATGAGCAGTTCTTC. Residues: CASGLAGGNEQFF.

This sequence joins TRBV7-6 and TRBJ1-2; possible D gene TRBD1, 5 bases. V gave up 5 bases and J gave up 4 bases, with 17 bases separating them. Germline CDR1 reads SGHVS; CDR2 reads FNYEAQ. CDR3 length equals 15 residues. In DNA form, the CDR3 reads TGTGCCAGCAGCCCGGGGACGGGAGGAAGCTATGGCTACACCTTC. Protein sequence: CASSPGTGGSYGYTF.

This chain joins TRBV6-5 and TRBJ2-7, with a possible D match to TRBD2 (6 bases). Germline V gives CDR1 MNHEY, CDR2 SVGAGI. V gave up 7 bases and J gave up 6 bases, with 16 bases separating them. The CDR3 has 13 residues. The CDR3 loop reads CASTLRGGCEQYF. As DNA, the CDR3 is TGTGCCAGCACCTTGCGGGGAGGCTGCGAGCAGTACTTC.

V is TRBV20-1 and J is TRBJ1-2, with D possibly matching TRBD1 (5 bases). The germline V and J ends were trimmed by 3 bases and 11 bases, with 13 bases remaining between them. The CDR3 extends over 11 amino acids. Germline lookup yields CDR1 DFQATT and CDR2 SNEGSKA (reference sequence). Here the CDR3 DNA reads TGCAGTGCTAGCGGGGGGGAGGGTTACACCTTC. Protein: CSASGGEGYTF.

The chain employs TRBV6-6 and TRBJ1-5, with TRBD1 as a possible D gene (5 bases). CDR3 length equals 15 residues. Germline lookup yields CDR1 MNHNY and CDR2 SVGAGI (reference sequence). V lost 8 bases and J lost 0, with 14 bases in between. The CDR3 region is CASERGLHSNQPQHF. The DNA for the CDR3 is TGTGCCAGCGAAAGGGGCCTTCATAGCAATCAGCCCCAGCATTTT.

The rearrangement joins TRBV7-9 to TRBJ2-1, with TRBD2 matching over 13 bases. Germline V gene data show CDR1 as SEHNR and CDR2 as FQNEAQ (reference sequence). This CDR3 is 15 amino acids long. With 7 bases clipped from V and 9 bases from J, the junction kept 9 bases outside the gene matches. The CDR3 region has the DNA TGTGCCAGCACCCGGACTAGCGGGAGAGTGGGTGAGCAGTTCTTC. Amino acids: CASTRTSGRVGEQFF.

This chain links TRBV28 with TRBJ2-1; TRBD2 might be the D (6 bases). Germline lookup yields CDR1 MDHEN and CDR2 SYDVKM. The CDR3 consists of 12 residues. Trimming pared 3 bases from V and 15 bases from J, leaving 15 bases between. The CDR3 DNA reads TGTGCCAGCAGTTTGGGGGACTGCTGGGCGTTCTTC. Translating it yields CASSLGDCWAFF.

The V call is TRBV7-9, the J call TRBJ2-5; D is possibly TRBD2 (6 bases). There are 15 residues in the CDR3. Germline loops: CDR1 SEHNR, CDR2 FQNEAQ (reference sequence). With 2 bases removed from V and 5 bases from J, the gap between germline ends came to 15 bases. The CDR3 protein is CASSLTTRGWETQYF. CDR3 in DNA: TGTGCCAGCAGCTTAACGACTAGGGGATGGGAGACCCAGTACTTC.

This chain connects TRBV2 to TRBJ1-3; no definite D call. V was clipped by 5 bases and J by 0 bases, with 8 bases between them. CDR1 SNHLY and CDR2 FYNNEI come from the germline V gene. CDR3 length equals 14 residues. The CDR3 is CASSYQVSGNTIYF. The CDR3 DNA reads TGTGCCAGCAGTTATCAGGTCTCTGGAAACACCATATATTTT.

V gene TRBV27 combines with J gene TRBJ1-4, with D uncertain. V lost 7 bases and J lost 7, with 13 bases in between. Germline V lookup: CDR1 MNHEY, CDR2 SMNVEV (reference sequence). The CDR3 contains 13 residues. The CDR3 region is CASTELGSEKLFF. The CDR3 region has the DNA TGTGCCAGCACCGAACTCGGGAGTGAAAAACTGTTTTTT.

V gene TRBV7-2 combines with J gene TRBJ2-5; the D is unclear. The end of the DNA fits TRBJ2-7 better, so the J call may be wrong. The CDR3 consists of 13 residues. Germline V gene data show CDR1 as SGHTA and CDR2 as FQGNSA. Here the CDR3 DNA reads TGTGCCAGCAGCTTGCCGGTGCTCCACGAGCAGTACTTC. It codes for CASSLPVLHEQYF.

The chain joins TRBV21-1 to TRBJ1-2; the listed D gene, TRBD1, was not tested against the DNA. TRBV21-1 is reported as a pseudogene. The length of the CDR3 is 17 residues. The CDR3 sequence: CARRVRGPFAANYGYTF. The CDR3 DNA sequence: TGTGCCAGGCGAGTCAGGGGGCCTTTTGCGGCTAACTATGGCTACACCTTC.

The V call is TRBV19, the J call TRBJ2-3; weak D call: TRBD2 (7 bases). The CDR3 length is 15 residues. CDR1 is LNHDA, CDR2 SQIVND, per germline (reference sequence). V lost 8 bases to trimming and J lost 1 base, with 16 bases between them. In DNA, the CDR3 is TGTGCCAGTCGGGCGGGCGGGGGCCGCACAGATACGCAGTATTTT. Protein: CASRAGGGRTDTQYF.

J is TRBJ1-5 and V is TRBV6-4; D remains ambiguous. The CDR3 length is 14 residues. V was shortened by 3 bases and J by 4 bases, with 10 bases between the two germline ends. CDR1 MRHNA and CDR2 SNTAGT come from the germline V gene. The CDR3 here is CASSERGGNQPQHF. DNA for the CDR3: TGTGCCAGCAGTGAGCGGGGAGGGAATCAGCCCCAGCATTTT.

The V gene is TRBV9, the J gene TRBJ1-2; D gene uncertain. The V gene lost 1 base and the J gene lost 4 bases, with 14 bases spanning the gap. Germline V gives CDR1 SGDLS, CDR2 YYNGEE. This CDR3 has 15 residues. In nucleotides, the CDR3 is TGTGCCAGCAGCGTAAGTGGCCTGACTGGCTATGGCTACACCTTC. Its protein is CASSVSGLTGYGYTF. The variable domain in full, with the rest retrieved from reference TRBV9 and TRBJ1-2, is DSGVTQTPKHLITATGQRVTLRCSPRSGDLSVYWYQQSLDQGLQFLIQYYNGEERAKGNILERFSAQQFPDLHSELNLSSLELGDSALYFCASSVSGLTGYGYTFGSGTRLTVV.

J is TRBJ1-2 and V is TRBV5-1; TRBD1 matches at 9 bases. This CDR3 region has 15 residues. V dropped 4 bases and J dropped 4; count of bases not matched to a gene: 8. CDR1 and CDR2 (germline): SGHRS, YFSETQ. The CDR3, as DNA: TGCGCCAGCAGCCCTCGACAGGGGGTGGGCTATGGCTACACCTTC. Amino acid sequence: CASSPRQGVGYGYTF.

The V gene is TRBV6-6, the J gene TRBJ2-7, with 7 bases that match TRBD2. V was pared by 2 bases and J by 2 bases, with 3 bases of the junction left unmatched. The CDR3 has 14 amino acids. The germline gives CDR1 MNHNY, CDR2 SVGAGI (reference sequence). The CDR3 nucleotides are TGTGCCAGCAGTTACCAGCGGGGAACCTACGAGCAGTACTTC. Translation gives CASSYQRGTYEQYF.

Here the CDR3 reads CASSVGSGGRETQYF. The CDR3 DNA reads as TGTGCCAGCAGCGTTGGGTCGGGGGGGCGCGAGACCCAGTACTTC. The chain recombines TRBV7-2 with TRBJ2-5; 8 bases match TRBD2. Germline assignment: CDR1 SGHTA and CDR2 FQGNSA. The CDR3 totals 15 residues. V lost 5 bases, J lost 5 bases, and 10 bases stayed unmatched.

This clone came up once. The chain combines TRBV19 with TRBJ2-1; 8 bases agree with TRBD1. With 5 bases clipped from V and 2 bases from J, the junction kept 5 bases outside the gene matches. This CDR3 has 15 residues. From germline, CDR1 is LNHDA and CDR2 SQIVND (reference sequence). The CDR3: CASSYLTGAYNEQFF. The CDR3 nucleotides are TGTGCCAGTAGTTACCTGACAGGGGCCTACAATGAGCAGTTCTTC.

The genes are TRBV6-6 and TRBJ1-4; 7 bases are a match to TRBD1. Germline assignment: CDR1 MNHNY and CDR2 SVGAGI (reference sequence). The CDR3 has 12 amino acids. After removal of 4 bases from V and 13 bases from J, the junction contained 6 bases not matched to a gene. The CDR3 spells CASSFGQDALFF. The CDR3 DNA reads TGTGCCAGCAGTTTTGGACAGGACGCACTGTTTTTT.